Listed here is a single T cell receptor beta chain. What it binds is not known. From germline, CDR1 is MNHEY and CDR2 SMNVEV (reference sequence). The V and J ends lost 6 bases and 4 bases respectively, with 18 bases between them. The CDR3 consists of 15 residues. The data were obtained in a study of CD8 T cells in Susac syndrome. Whole-study context: Patients with Susac syndrome were therapy-naive, treated with corticosteroids, or treated with intravenous immunoglobulin alone when blood was collected. Whole-study findings and limits: Clonal expansion was not observed in the Susac syndrome CD4+ T cell repertoires.

An amount of RNA that ranged from 0.5 to 1 ug was reverse transcribed with random hexamers. MiXCR, run by TCRdb on the immunoSEQ multiplex PCR reads, gives a single entry per CDR3 protein. The data show approximately 150,000 distinct CDR3 sequences, with around 95% seen just once and around 0.08% held by the top ten. This chain connects TRBV27 to TRBJ1-2, with no clear D. Sample: CD4+ T cells from PBMCs. This clonotype was obtained from a human donor with Susac syndrome. The CDR3 loop is CASRLTPVSAYGYTF. CDR3 DNA: TGTGCCAGCAGACTTACCCCCGTTTCCGCCTATGGCTACACCTTC.